This T cell receptor (beta chain) was sequenced in a study of cytomegalovirus exposure and HLA in healthy donors. Use of 60 Vbeta and 13 Jbeta primers characterized the PCR. Clones were read by immunoSEQ multiplex PCR, and TCRdb kept only the in-frame ones, dropping some. This sample carries fewer than 150,000 clones, 70% to 75% of them seen once, and the ten largest clones take 4.1%. Germline loops: CDR1 MDHEN, CDR2 SYDVKM. CDR3 length equals 13 residues. With 6 bases clipped from V and 8 bases from J, the junction kept 6 bases outside the gene matches. Findings of the study overall: Many donors shared some public TCRs, even though most TCR sequences were rare. Later, an analysis showed that TCR beta chains associated with HLA were more clonally expanded than others that were equally common.

As concerns this clone: Antigen specificity is unknown.

Sequenced: PBMCs. The chain recombines TRBV28 with TRBJ2-1, with 8 bases identical to TRBD1. This TCR came from a woman aged 40 to 55 in good health and CMV-seronegative. The CDR3 protein is CASRNTGGDEQFF. The CDR3 DNA reads as TGTGCCAGCAGGAATACAGGGGGTGATGAGCAGTTCTTC.